This TCR beta chain is from a study of blood T cell repertoires in COVID-19. Study-level background: Sites across the United States, Italy and Spain contributed samples from acute and convalescent COVID-19. Sources were T cells, B-cell-depleted T cells, or PBMCs; the material itself was cDNA or gDNA.

Germline V lookup: CDR1 SEHNR, CDR2 FQNEAQ (reference sequence). After removal of 7 bases from V and 8 bases from J, the junction contained 16 bases not matched to a gene. CDR3 size: 15 residues. Libraries were prepared by immunoSEQ multiplex PCR; TCRdb keeps only in-frame clonotypes and omits some of them. In the table there are about 98,000 clones, roughly 82% of which are singletons. Input material: peripheral blood. The chain links TRBV7-9 to TRBJ1-2, with 7 bases that match TRBD1. This clonotype originated in a man between 65 and 85 years old with active or convalescent COVID-19. This CDR3 is CASTITGTAHGGYTF. The CDR3 bases are TGTGCCAGCACAATTACAGGGACAGCACACGGCGGCTACACCTTC.